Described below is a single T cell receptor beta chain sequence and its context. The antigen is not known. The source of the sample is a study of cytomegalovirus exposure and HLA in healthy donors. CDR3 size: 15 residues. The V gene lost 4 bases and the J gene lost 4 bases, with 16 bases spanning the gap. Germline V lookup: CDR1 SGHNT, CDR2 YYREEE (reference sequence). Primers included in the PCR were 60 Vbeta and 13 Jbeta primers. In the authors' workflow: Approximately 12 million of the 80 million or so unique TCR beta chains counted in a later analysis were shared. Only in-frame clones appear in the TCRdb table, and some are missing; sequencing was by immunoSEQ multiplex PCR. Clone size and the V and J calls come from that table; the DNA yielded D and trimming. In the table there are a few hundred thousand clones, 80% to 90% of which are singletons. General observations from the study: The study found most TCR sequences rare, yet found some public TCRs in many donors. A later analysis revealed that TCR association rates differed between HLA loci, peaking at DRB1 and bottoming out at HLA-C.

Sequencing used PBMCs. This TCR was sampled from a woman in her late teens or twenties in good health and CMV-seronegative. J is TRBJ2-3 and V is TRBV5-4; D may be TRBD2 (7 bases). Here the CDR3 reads CASSRSGGPADTQYF. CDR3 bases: TGTGCCAGCAGCCGCTCCGGGGGGCCCGCAGATACGCAGTATTTT.